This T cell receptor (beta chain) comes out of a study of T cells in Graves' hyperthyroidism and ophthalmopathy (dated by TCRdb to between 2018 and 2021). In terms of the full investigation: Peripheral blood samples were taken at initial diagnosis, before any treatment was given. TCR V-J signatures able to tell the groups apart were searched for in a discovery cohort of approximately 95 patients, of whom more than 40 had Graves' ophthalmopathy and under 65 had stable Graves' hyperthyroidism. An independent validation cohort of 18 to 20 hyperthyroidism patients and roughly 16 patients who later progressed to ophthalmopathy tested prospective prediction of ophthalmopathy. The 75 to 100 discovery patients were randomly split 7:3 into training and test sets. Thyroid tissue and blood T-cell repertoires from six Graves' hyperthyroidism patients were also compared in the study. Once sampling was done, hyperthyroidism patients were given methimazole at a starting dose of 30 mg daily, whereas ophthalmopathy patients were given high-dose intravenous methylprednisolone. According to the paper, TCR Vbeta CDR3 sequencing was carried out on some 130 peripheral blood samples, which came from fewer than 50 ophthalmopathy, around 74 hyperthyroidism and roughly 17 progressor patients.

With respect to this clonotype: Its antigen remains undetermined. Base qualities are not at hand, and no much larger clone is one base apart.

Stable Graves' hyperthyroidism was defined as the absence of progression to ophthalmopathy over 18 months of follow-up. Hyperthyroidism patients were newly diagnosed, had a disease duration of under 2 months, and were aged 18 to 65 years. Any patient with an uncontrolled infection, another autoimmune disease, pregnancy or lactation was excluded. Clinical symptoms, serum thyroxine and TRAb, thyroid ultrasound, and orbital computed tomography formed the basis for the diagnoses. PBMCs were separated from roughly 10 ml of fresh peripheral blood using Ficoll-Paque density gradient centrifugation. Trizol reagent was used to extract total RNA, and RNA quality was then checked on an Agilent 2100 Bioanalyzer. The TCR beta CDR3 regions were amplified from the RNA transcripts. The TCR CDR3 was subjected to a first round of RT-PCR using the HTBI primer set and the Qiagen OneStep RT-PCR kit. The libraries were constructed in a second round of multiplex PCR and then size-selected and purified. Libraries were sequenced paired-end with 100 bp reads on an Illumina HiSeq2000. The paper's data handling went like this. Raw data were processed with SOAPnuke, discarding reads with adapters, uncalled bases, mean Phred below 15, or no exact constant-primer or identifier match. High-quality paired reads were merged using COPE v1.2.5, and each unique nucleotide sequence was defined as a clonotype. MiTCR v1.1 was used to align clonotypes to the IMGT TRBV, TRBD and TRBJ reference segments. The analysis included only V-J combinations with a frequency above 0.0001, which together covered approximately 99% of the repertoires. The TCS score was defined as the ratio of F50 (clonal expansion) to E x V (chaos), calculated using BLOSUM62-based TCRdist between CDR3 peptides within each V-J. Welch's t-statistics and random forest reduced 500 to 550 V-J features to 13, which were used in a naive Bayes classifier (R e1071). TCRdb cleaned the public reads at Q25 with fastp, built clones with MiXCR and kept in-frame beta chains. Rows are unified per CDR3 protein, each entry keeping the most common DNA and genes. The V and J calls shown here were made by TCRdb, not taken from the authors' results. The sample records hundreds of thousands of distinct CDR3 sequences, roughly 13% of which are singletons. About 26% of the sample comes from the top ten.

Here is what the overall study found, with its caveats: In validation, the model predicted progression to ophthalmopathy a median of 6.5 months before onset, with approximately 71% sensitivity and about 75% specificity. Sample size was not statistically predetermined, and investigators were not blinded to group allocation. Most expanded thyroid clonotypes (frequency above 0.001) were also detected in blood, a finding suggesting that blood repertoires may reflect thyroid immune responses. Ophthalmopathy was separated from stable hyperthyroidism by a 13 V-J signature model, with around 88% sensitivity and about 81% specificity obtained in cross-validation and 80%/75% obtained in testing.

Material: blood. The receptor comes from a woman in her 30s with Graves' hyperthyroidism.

The encoded CDR3 is CSARDRLRLRGAAKNIQYF. The nucleotide sequence is TGCAGTGCTAGAGATCGGCTAAGGCTCAGGGGGGCGGCCAAAAACATTCAGTACTTC. The V gene is TRBV20-1 and the J gene is TRBJ2-4; the D gene is perhaps TRBD1, from 7 matching bases. There are 19 amino acids in the CDR3, from cysteine to phenylalanine inclusive. Only the CDR3 region is kept as DNA, spanning 57 bases read in frame from base 1. A distance of 22 bases separates the germline ends of V and J, which lose 0 bases and 1 base respectively. According to the germline V gene (reference sequence), CDR1 reads DFQATT and CDR2 reads SNEGSKA.